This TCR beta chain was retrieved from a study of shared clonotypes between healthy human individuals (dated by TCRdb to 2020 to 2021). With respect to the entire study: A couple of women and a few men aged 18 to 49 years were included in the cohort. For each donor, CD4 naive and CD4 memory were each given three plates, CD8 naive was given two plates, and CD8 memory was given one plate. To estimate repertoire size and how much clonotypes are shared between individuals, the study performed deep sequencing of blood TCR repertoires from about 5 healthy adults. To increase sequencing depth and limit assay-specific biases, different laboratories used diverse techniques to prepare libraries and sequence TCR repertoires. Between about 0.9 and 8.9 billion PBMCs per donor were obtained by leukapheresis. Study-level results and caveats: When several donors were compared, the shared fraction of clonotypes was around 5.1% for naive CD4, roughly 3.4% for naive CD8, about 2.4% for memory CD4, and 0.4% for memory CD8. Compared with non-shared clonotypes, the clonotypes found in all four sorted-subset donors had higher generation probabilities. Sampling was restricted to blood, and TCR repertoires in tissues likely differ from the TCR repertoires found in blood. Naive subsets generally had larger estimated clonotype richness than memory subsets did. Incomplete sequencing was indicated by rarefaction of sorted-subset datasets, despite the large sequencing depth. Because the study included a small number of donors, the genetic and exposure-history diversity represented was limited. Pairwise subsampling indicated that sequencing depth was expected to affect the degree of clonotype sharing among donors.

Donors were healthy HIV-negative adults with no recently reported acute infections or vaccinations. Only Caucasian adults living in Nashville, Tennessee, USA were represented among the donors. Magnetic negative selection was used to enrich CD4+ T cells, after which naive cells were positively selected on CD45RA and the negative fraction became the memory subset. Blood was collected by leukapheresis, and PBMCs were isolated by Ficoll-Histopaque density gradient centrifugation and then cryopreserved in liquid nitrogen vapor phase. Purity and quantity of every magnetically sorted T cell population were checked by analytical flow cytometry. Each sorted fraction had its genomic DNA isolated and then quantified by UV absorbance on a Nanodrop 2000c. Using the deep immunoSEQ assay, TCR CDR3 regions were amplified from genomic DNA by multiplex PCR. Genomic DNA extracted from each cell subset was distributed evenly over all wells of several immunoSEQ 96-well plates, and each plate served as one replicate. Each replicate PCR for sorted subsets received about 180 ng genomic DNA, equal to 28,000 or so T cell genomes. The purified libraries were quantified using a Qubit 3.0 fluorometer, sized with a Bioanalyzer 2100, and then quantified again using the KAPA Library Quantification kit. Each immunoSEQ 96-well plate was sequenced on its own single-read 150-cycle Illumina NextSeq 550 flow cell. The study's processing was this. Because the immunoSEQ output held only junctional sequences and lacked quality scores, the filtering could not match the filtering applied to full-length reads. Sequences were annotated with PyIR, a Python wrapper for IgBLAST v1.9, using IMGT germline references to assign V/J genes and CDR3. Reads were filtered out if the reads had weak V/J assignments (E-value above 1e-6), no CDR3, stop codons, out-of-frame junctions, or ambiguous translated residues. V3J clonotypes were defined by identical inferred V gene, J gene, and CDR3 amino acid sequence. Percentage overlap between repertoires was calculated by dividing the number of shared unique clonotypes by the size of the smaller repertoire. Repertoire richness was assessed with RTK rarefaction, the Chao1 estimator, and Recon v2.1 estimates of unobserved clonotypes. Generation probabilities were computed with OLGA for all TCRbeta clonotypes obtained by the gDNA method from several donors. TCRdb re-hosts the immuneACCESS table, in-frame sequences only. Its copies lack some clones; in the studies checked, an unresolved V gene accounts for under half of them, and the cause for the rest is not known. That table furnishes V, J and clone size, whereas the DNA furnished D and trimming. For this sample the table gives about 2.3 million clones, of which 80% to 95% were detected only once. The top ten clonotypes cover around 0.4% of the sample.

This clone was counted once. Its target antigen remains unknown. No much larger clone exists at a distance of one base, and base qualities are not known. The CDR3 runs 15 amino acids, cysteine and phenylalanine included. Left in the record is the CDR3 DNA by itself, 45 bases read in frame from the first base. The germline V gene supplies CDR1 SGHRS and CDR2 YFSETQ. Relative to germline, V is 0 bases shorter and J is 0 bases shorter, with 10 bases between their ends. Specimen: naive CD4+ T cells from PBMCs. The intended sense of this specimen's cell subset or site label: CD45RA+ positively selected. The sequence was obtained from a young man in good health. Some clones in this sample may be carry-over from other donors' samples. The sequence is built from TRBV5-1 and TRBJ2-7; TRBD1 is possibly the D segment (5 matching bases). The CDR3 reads CASSLAPQASYEQYF. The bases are TGCGCCAGCAGCTTGGCCCCACAGGCCTCCTACGAGCAGTACTTC.